The rows below give T cell receptor beta chains drawn from one sample of a study of shared clonotypes between healthy human individuals. Sequencing was performed with immunoSEQ multiplex PCR; in TCRdb, only in-frame clones are kept and a portion is missing. The profile covers just over 2,000,000 clones, with about 95% appearing a single time and 0.1% to 0.15% taken by the ten largest. The sample taken for sequencing was naive CD4+ T cells sorted from blood. The receptors were gathered from a man aged 18 to 30 in good health. CDR3s include the opening cysteine and the closing phenylalanine or tryptophan. A D gene is named only where the DNA matches it firmly. Rows may omit the clone size; those that give it use once, few, many or a size class.

v_gene	d_gene	abundance	j_gene	CDR3aa	CDR3nt
TRBV10-3	TRBD1	few	TRBJ2-7	CAISESGQTYEQYF	TGTGCCATCAGTGAGTCGGGACAGACCTACGAGCAGTACTTC
TRBV7-9	TRBD1	.	TRBJ1-1	CASSLAGTGQNTEAFF	TGTGCCAGCAGCTTAGCCGGGACAGGACAGAACACTGAAGCTTTCTTT
TRBV18	.	.	TRBJ2-3	CASGRRDGTDTQYF	TGTGCCAGCGGGCGAAGGGACGGGACAGATACGCAGTATTTT
TRBV2	.	.	TRBJ2-1	CASSEMPGAYNEQFF	TGTGCCAGCAGTGAGATGCCAGGAGCCTACAATGAGCAGTTCTTC
TRBV5-1	TRBD1	.	TRBJ1-3	CASSPTGGAESGNTIYF	TGCGCCAGCAGCCCGACAGGGGGCGCAGAATCTGGAAACACCATATATTTT
TRBV7-2	.	.	TRBJ1-3	CASSLESRKEIYF	TGTGCCAGCAGCTTAGAATCCCGAAAGGAGATATATTTT
TRBV6-6	TRBD1	.	TRBJ2-3	CASSPGTGGGTDTQYF	TGTGCCAGCAGCCCTGGGACAGGGGGCGGCACAGATACGCAGTATTTT
TRBV29-1	TRBD1	.	TRBJ1-2	CSVEDRGRGGYTF	TGCAGCGTCGAGGACAGGGGGCGAGGGGGCTACACCTTC
TRBV6-5	TRBD1	.	TRBJ1-5	CASSYGRGVQPQHF	TGTGCCAGCAGTTACGGCAGGGGGGTTCAGCCCCAGCATTTT
TRBV11-2	.	.	TRBJ2-7	CASSLQGTASYEQYF	TGTGCCAGCAGCTTACAGGGGACCGCCTCCTACGAGCAGTACTTC
TRBV6-6	.	.	TRBJ1-2	CASSYLYGYTF	TGTGCCAGCAGTTATCTCTATGGCTACACCTTC
TRBV19	TRBD1	.	TRBJ2-3	CASSMGQISTDTQYF	TGTGCCAGTAGTATGGGACAGATTAGCACAGATACGCAGTATTTT
TRBV4-2	.	.	TRBJ2-2	CASSQPSDYTGELFF	TGTGCCAGCAGCCAACCATCCGATTACACCGGGGAGCTGTTTTTT
TRBV19	TRBD1	.	TRBJ2-3	CASSKRLGQGASPQGTDTQYF	TGTGCCAGTAGCAAAAGACTCGGACAGGGGGCATCCCCACAGGGCACAGATACGCAGTATTTT
TRBV4-3	TRBD1	.	TRBJ1-1	CASSQALIATGVGTEAFF	TGCGCCAGCAGCCAGGCCCTCATTGCGACAGGGGTTGGCACTGAAGCTTTCTTT
TRBV5-1	.	.	TRBJ1-3	CASSLAGISGNTIYF	TGCGCCAGCAGCTTGGCCGGGATCTCTGGAAACACCATATATTTT
TRBV6-5	.	.	TRBJ1-4	CASSEPWEKLFF	TGTGCCAGCAGTGAACCATGGGAAAAACTGTTTTTT
TRBV7-8	.	.	TRBJ1-2	CASSLAGEDYGYTF	TGTGCCAGCAGCTTAGCAGGGGAAGACTATGGCTACACCTTC
TRBV10-1	.	.	TRBJ1-2	CASSERRSNGYTF	TGCGCCAGCAGTGAGAGGAGGTCTAATGGCTACACCTTC
TRBV6-5	.	.	TRBJ1-1	CASSYDWGGFTEAFF	TGTGCCAGCAGTTACGACTGGGGCGGGTTCACTGAAGCTTTCTTT
TRBV6-1	TRBD1	.	TRBJ2-7	CASSGAGTGSYEQYF	TGTGCCAGCAGTGGAGCCGGGACAGGGAGTTACGAGCAGTACTTC
TRBV10-2	.	.	TRBJ2-7	CASTSSYEQYF	TGCGCCAGCACCAGCTCCTACGAGCAGTACTTC
TRBV2	.	.	TRBJ1-6	CASSGAAYNSPLHF	TGTGCCAGCAGTGGGGCAGCCTATAATTCACCCCTCCACTTT
TRBV7-7	.	.	TRBJ1-1	CASSSTVEAFF	TGTGCTAGCAGCTCGACAGTGGAAGCTTTCTTT
TRBV7-2	TRBD2	.	TRBJ2-5	CASSLQLGGGAETQYF	TGTGCCAGCAGCTTGCAGCTGGGCGGGGGGGCAGAGACCCAGTACTTC
TRBV19	.	.	TRBJ2-5	CASSISRGVGQETQYF	TGTGCCAGTAGTATCTCCAGGGGCGTGGGACAAGAGACCCAGTACTTC
TRBV29-1	.	.	TRBJ1-4	CSAARLREAGEKLFF	TGCAGCGCTGCCCGACTCAGGGAGGCCGGGGAAAAACTGTTTTTT
TRBV5-4	TRBD2	.	TRBJ2-7	CAMTGGKGYEQYF	TGTGCCATGACGGGGGGAAAAGGCTACGAGCAGTACTTC
TRBV25-1	.	.	TRBJ2-1	CASSESTVGPTNEQFF	TGTGCCAGCAGTGAATCTACAGTCGGGCCCACAAATGAGCAGTTCTTC
TRBV5-6	.	.	TRBJ1-2	CASSASLTVDYGYTF	TGTGCCAGCAGCGCCTCATTAACTGTGGACTATGGCTACACCTTC
TRBV11-2	.	once	TRBJ2-1	CASSPFSGYNEQFF	TGTGCCAGCAGCCCCTTTTCTGGATACAATGAGCAGTTCTTC
TRBV12-5	.	.	TRBJ1-1	CASGLQGTEAFF	TGTGCTAGTGGTTTGCAAGGAACTGAAGCTTTCTTT
TRBV11-2	.	once	TRBJ2-3	CASSLGAAGTQYF	TGTGCCAGCAGCTTAGGGGCGGCGGGTACGCAGTATTTT
TRBV7-2	.	.	TRBJ2-5	CASSQDPVETQYF	TGTGCCAGCAGCCAAGACCCCGTCGAGACCCAGTACTTC
TRBV4-1	.	once	TRBJ2-5	CASSQVGVIGTQYF	TGCGCCAGCAGCCAAGTCGGTGTAATTGGGACCCAGTACTTC